This TCR beta chain was retrieved from a study of PD-L1 blockade in urothelial cancer. As for the study in general: A median approximately 150,000 T cells were found in blood samples.

Templates that were synthetic TCR analogs were spiked into each PCR. This table comes from immunoSEQ multiplex PCR, and its TCRdb copy is limited to in-frame clones, with some not included. Of tens of thousands of clones in the sample, 70% to 90% were seen once. Looked up from germline, CDR1 is MDHEN and CDR2 is SYDVKM. The CDR3 totals 15 residues. V shed 5 bases and J 4 bases; nucleotides not matched to a gene: 5. Overall study results and limits: TCR clonality was measured in pretreatment peripheral blood. Clonality below the median predicted better survival.

As to this clone: Its cognate antigen is unknown.

The clonotype was recovered from a man aged 50-60 years with urothelial cancer. Source: PBMCs, taken around atezolizumab (anti-PD-L1) treatment. The J gene is TRBJ2-3, the V gene TRBV28, with 11 bases aligning to TRBD2. CDR3 in amino acids: CASSASGRWADTQYF. The CDR3 region has the DNA TGTGCCAGCAGTGCTAGCGGGAGGTGGGCAGATACGCAGTATTTT. Looking up the rest from reference TRBV28 and TRBJ2-3 gives the full variable domain: DVKVTQSSRYLVKRTGEKVFLECVQDMDHENMFWYRQDPGLGLRLIYFSYDVKMKEKGDIPEGYSVSREKKERFSLILESASTNQTSMYLCASSASGRWADTQYFGPGTRLTVL.